This is a list of T cell receptor beta chains from one sample in a study of neurological immune-mediated disorders. MiXCR was run by TCRdb on the 5' RACE reads, yielding one entry per CDR3 protein. The data contain approximately 53,000 distinct CDR3 sequences, approximately 11% of them singletons. The specimen sequenced was PBMCs. The origin of the receptors is a middle-aged woman in good health. Both conserved end residues are part of each CDR3. D genes are given only for firm matches. Only part of the rows carry a size: once, few, many, or a class if the clone is expanded.

size: many; J: TRBJ2-1; D: TRBD2; V: TRBV14; CDR3: CASSQLAGVNEQFF; DNA: TGTGCCAGCAGCCAACTAGCGGGAGTCAATGAGCAGTTCTTC
size: .; J: TRBJ2-7; D: .; V: TRBV7-6; CDR3: CASSFYICSFSGQGTEQYF; DNA: .
size: many; J: TRBJ2-3; D: .; V: TRBV12-3/TRBV12-4; CDR3: CASSLRAGSTDTQYF; DNA: TGTGCCAGCAGTTTAAGGGCGGGAAGCACAGATACGCAGTATTTT
size: many; J: TRBJ1-1; D: .; V: TRBV7-7; CDR3: CASSLSPGTEAFF; DNA: TGTGCTAGCAGCTTATCCCCAGGAACTGAAGCTTTCTTT
size: many; J: TRBJ2-2; D: .; V: TRBV20-1; CDR3: CSARDASLWNTGELFF; DNA: TGCAGTGCTAGAGATGCGAGTTTATGGAACACCGGGGAGCTGTTTTTT
size: many; J: TRBJ2-2; D: .; V: TRBV4-3; CDR3: CASSQDPQSTGELFF; DNA: TGCGCCAGCAGCCAAGACCCACAGAGCACCGGGGAGCTGTTTTTT
size: .; J: TRBJ2-1; D: .; V: TRBV2; CDR3: CASSLSARGEQFF; DNA: TGTGCCAGCAGTCTATCCGCCCGGGGAGAGCAGTTCTTC
size: many; J: TRBJ2-5; D: .; V: TRBV5-1; CDR3: CASRDNQETQYF; DNA: TGCGCCAGCAGAGACAACCAAGAGACCCAGTACTTC
size: .; J: TRBJ1-1; D: .; V: TRBV11-1; CDR3: CASSLGENTEALF; DNA: TGTGCCAGCAGCTTAGGGGAAAACACTGAAGCTCTCTTT
size: many; J: TRBJ1-1; D: .; V: TRBV29-1; CDR3: CSGTFMRVLHTEAFF; DNA: TGCAGCGGGACGTTCATGAGGGTCTTGCACACTGAAGCTTTCTTT
size: .; J: TRBJ2-7; D: TRBD2; V: TRBV30; CDR3: CAWKLTSGGWEQYF; DNA: TGTGCCTGGAAACTCACTAGCGGGGGTTGGGAGCAGTACTTC
size: few; J: TRBJ2-7; D: .; V: TRBV7-2; CDR3: CASSLAQGKHEQYF; DNA: TGTGCCAGCAGCTTAGCACAGGGCAAGCACGAGCAGTACTTC
size: few; J: TRBJ2-3; D: .; V: TRBV20-1; CDR3: CSAPGGGRQTDTQYF; DNA: TGCAGTGCCCCGGGGGGCGGGAGACAGACAGATACGCAGTATTTT
size: many; J: TRBJ2-7; D: TRBD1; V: TRBV20-1; CDR3: CSARDQGQQWYEQYF; DNA: TGCAGTGCTAGAGATCAGGGACAGCAGTGGTACGAGCAGTACTTC
size: many; J: TRBJ2-7; D: .; V: TRBV5-5; CDR3: CASSLVPPYEQYF; DNA: TGTGCCAGCAGCTTGGTCCCACCCTACGAGCAGTACTTC
size: many; J: TRBJ2-3; D: .; V: TRBV12-3/TRBV12-4; CDR3: CASSSTTVSYF; DNA: TGTGCCAGCAGTTCGACTACCGTGTCGTATTTT
size: many; J: TRBJ2-7; D: TRBD2; V: TRBV5-1; CDR3: CASSLELAGGYSYEQYF; DNA: TGCGCCAGCAGCTTGGAACTAGCGGGGGGTTACTCCTACGAGCAGTACTTC
size: many; J: TRBJ2-2; D: .; V: TRBV20-1; CDR3: CSAGTLVGGELFF; DNA: TGCAGTGCCGGTACCCTAGTGGGCGGGGAGCTGTTTTTT
size: many; J: TRBJ1-2; D: .; V: TRBV10-3; CDR3: CAISGDIGQNYGYTF; DNA: TGTGCCATCAGTGGGGATATTGGACAGAACTATGGCTACACCTTC
size: many; J: TRBJ2-1; D: .; V: TRBV20-1; CDR3: CSARDVRFSEQFF; DNA: TGCAGTGCTAGGGACGTCAGGTTCTCTGAGCAGTTCTTC
size: many; J: TRBJ2-2; D: .; V: TRBV6-2/TRBV6-3; CDR3: CATRRYTGELFF; DNA: TGTGCCACCCGCCGGTACACCGGGGAGCTGTTTTTT
size: many; J: TRBJ2-2; D: TRBD2; V: TRBV5-1; CDR3: CASSLQRELGELFF; DNA: TGCGCCAGCAGCTTGCAGCGGGAGCTCGGGGAGCTGTTTTTT
size: many; J: TRBJ1-1; D: .; V: TRBV7-2; CDR3: CASSRQNTEAFF; DNA: TGTGCCAGCAGCAGACAGAACACTGAAGCTTTCTTT
size: many; J: TRBJ1-3; D: TRBD1; V: TRBV12-3/TRBV12-4; CDR3: CASSWDRSGNTIYF; DNA: TGTGCCAGCAGCTGGGACAGGTCTGGAAACACCATATATTTT
size: many; J: TRBJ1-4; D: TRBD1; V: TRBV5-6; CDR3: CASSRDRAQLFF; DNA: TGTGCCAGCAGCAGGGACAGGGCACAACTGTTTTTT
size: many; J: TRBJ1-2; D: .; V: TRBV20-1; CDR3: CSAESNILYGYTF; DNA: TGCAGTGCAGAGTCGAACATCCTTTATGGCTACACCTTC
size: many; J: TRBJ2-5; D: .; V: TRBV14; CDR3: CASSFWRDKETQYF; DNA: TGTGCCAGCAGCTTTTGGAGGGATAAGGAGACCCAGTACTTC
size: many; J: TRBJ2-1; D: TRBD1; V: TRBV10-3; CDR3: CAISESTGGGEEQFF; DNA: TGTGCCATCAGTGAGTCGACAGGGGGGGGTGAAGAGCAGTTCTTC
size: many; J: TRBJ2-7; D: TRBD1; V: TRBV5-1; CDR3: CASTRTGDHYEQYF; DNA: TGCGCCAGCACACGGACAGGGGATCACTACGAGCAGTACTTC
size: many; J: TRBJ2-5; D: .; V: TRBV7-2; CDR3: CASSLADQETQYF; DNA: TGTGCCAGCAGCTTAGCGGACCAAGAGACCCAGTACTTC
size: many; J: TRBJ2-2; D: TRBD1; V: TRBV9; CDR3: CASSGPSGTGDTGELFF; DNA: TGTGCCAGCAGCGGTCCATCCGGGACAGGGGACACCGGGGAGCTGTTTTTT
size: many; J: TRBJ1-2; D: TRBD1; V: TRBV20-1; CDR3: CSARNPGLAQVLTGGKDYNYGYTF; DNA: TGCAGTGCTAGAAATCCCGGTTTGGCTCAAGTACTCACAGGGGGAAAAGATTATAACTATGGCTACACCTTC
size: many; J: TRBJ1-1; D: .; V: TRBV5-1; CDR3: CASSWSGNMNTEAFF; DNA: TGCGCCAGCAGCTGGTCCGGGAACATGAACACTGAAGCTTTCTTT
size: many; J: TRBJ2-1; D: TRBD1; V: TRBV5-1; CDR3: CASSSGQVSYNEQFF; DNA: TGCGCCAGCAGCTCGGGACAGGTCTCCTACAATGAGCAGTTCTTC
size: medium-sized; J: TRBJ2-1; D: TRBD2; V: TRBV5-6; CDR3: CASSQSGSSYNEQFF; DNA: TGTGCCAGCAGCCAGAGCGGGAGTTCCTACAATGAGCAGTTCTTC
size: many; J: TRBJ1-4; D: .; V: TRBV7-2; CDR3: CASSEGHWEKLFF; DNA: TGTGCCAGCAGCGAGGGACATTGGGAAAAACTGTTTTTT
size: many; J: TRBJ2-6; D: .; V: TRBV4-3; CDR3: CASSQEPGNSGANVLTF; DNA: TGCGCCAGCAGCCAAGAACCTGGAAACTCTGGGGCCAACGTCCTGACTTTC
size: many; J: TRBJ2-1; D: .; V: TRBV20-1; CDR3: CSARDGFDEQFF; DNA: TGCAGTGCTAGAGATGGGTTCGATGAGCAGTTCTTC
size: many; J: TRBJ2-3; D: TRBD1; V: TRBV4-1; CDR3: CASSQDIGRGLDTQYF; DNA: TGCGCCAGCAGCCAAGATATCGGCAGGGGGTTAGATACGCAGTATTTT
size: many; J: TRBJ1-1; D: .; V: TRBV12-5; CDR3: CASGSEPLRAFF; DNA: TGTGCTAGTGGCTCGGAGCCACTACGGGCTTTCTTT
size: many; J: TRBJ2-3; D: .; V: TRBV3-1; CDR3: CASSQGFAGTDTQYF; DNA: TGTGCCAGCAGCCAAGGATTTGCGGGGACAGATACGCAGTATTTT
size: many; J: TRBJ2-6; D: TRBD1; V: TRBV6-5; CDR3: CASSQWGQLDSGANVLTF; DNA: TGTGCCAGCAGTCAATGGGGACAGCTAGACTCTGGGGCCAACGTCCTGACTTTC
size: many; J: TRBJ1-2; D: .; V: TRBV12-3/TRBV12-4; CDR3: CASSFSRGRYGYTF; DNA: TGTGCCAGCAGTTTTTCCAGGGGCCGTTATGGCTACACCTTC
size: many; J: TRBJ1-2; D: .; V: TRBV20-1; CDR3: CSALRDNYGYTF; DNA: TGCAGTGCCCTCCGGGACAACTATGGCTACACCTTC
size: many; J: TRBJ1-2; D: .; V: TRBV25-1; CDR3: CASSGPRARLGGYTF; DNA: TGTGCCAGCAGTGGACCCCGGGCCCGCTTGGGCGGCTACACCTTC
size: many; J: TRBJ1-3; D: .; V: TRBV20-1; CDR3: CSARDGRSSGNTIYF; DNA: TGCAGTGCTAGGGACGGGAGGAGCTCTGGAAACACCATATATTTT
size: many; J: TRBJ2-5; D: .; V: TRBV4-1; CDR3: CASSQPGGQETQYF; DNA: TGCGCCAGCAGCCAACCCGGGGGCCAAGAGACCCAGTACTTC
size: many; J: TRBJ2-2; D: .; V: TRBV2; CDR3: CASSEESTMNTGELFF; DNA: TGTGCCAGCAGTGAAGAAAGCACGATGAACACCGGGGAGCTGTTTTTT
size: .; J: TRBJ2-3; D: TRBD2; V: TRBV5-1; CDR3: CASSINRGGNTDTQYF; DNA: TGCGCCAGCAGCATCAACCGGGGGGGGAACACAGATACGCAGTATTTT
size: many; J: TRBJ1-2; D: .; V: TRBV7-2; CDR3: CASSLGWAQGAGDSNYGYTF; DNA: TGTGCCAGCAGCTTAGGATGGGCCCAAGGGGCAGGGGATTCTAACTATGGCTACACCTTC
size: many; J: TRBJ2-1; D: .; V: TRBV6-1; CDR3: CASSLTASSYNEQFF; DNA: TGTGCCAGCAGTTTAACGGCCAGTTCCTACAATGAGCAGTTCTTC
size: many; J: TRBJ2-2; D: TRBD1; V: TRBV6-6; CDR3: CASSYLQGANTGELFF; DNA: TGTGCCAGCAGTTACTTACAGGGGGCAAACACCGGGGAGCTGTTTTTT